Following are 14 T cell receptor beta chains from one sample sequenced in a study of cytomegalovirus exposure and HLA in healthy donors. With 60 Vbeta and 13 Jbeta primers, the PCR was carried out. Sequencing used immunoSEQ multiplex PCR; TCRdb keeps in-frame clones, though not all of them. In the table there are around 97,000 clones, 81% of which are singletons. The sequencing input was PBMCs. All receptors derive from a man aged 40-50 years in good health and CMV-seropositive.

CDR3 in amino acids: CASSLRGQGAYYNSPLHF. The CDR3, as DNA: TGTGCCAGCAGTTTACGGGGACAGGGGGCATACTATAATTCACCCCTCCACTTT. The J gene is TRBJ1-6, the V gene TRBV27; 12 positions agree with TRBD1. The CDR3 sequence is 18 residues long. Germline V gene data show CDR1 as MNHEY and CDR2 as SMNVEV (reference sequence). Losses at the gene ends were 2 bases for V and 3 bases for J; bases not matched to a gene: 5.

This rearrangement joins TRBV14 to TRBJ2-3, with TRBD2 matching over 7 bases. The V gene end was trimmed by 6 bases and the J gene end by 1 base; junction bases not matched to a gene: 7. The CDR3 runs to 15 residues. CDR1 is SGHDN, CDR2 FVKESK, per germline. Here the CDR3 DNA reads TGTGCCAGCAGACCCCTAAGCGGGGGCACAGATACGCAGTATTTT. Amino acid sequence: CASRPLSGGTDTQYF.

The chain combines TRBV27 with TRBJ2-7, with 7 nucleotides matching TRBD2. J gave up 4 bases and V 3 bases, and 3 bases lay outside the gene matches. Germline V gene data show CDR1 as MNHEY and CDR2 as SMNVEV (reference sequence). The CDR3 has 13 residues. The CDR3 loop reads CASSLGREYEQYF. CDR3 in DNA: TGTGCCAGCAGTTTGGGGCGGGAGTACGAGCAGTACTTC.

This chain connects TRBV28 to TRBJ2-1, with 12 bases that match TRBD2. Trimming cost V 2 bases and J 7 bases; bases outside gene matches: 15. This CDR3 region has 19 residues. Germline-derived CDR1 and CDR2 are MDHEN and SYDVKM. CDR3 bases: TGTGCCAGCAGTTTACCGACTAGCGGGAGAACCCATCGTAGGAATGAGCAGTTCTTC. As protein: CASSLPTSGRTHRRNEQFF.

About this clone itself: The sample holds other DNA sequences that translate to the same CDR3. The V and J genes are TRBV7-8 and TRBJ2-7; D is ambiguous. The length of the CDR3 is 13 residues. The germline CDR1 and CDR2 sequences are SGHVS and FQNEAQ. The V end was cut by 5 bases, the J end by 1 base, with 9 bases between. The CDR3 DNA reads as TGTGCCAGCAGCCCAAGAGGATCCTACGAGCAGTACTTC. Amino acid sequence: CASSPRGSYEQYF.

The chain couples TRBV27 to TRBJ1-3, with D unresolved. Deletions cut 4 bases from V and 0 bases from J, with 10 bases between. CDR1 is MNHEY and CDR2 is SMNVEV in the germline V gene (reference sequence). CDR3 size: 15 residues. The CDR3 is CASSSNRDSGNTIYF. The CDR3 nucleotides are TGTGCCAGCAGTTCCAACCGGGACTCTGGAAACACCATATATTTT.

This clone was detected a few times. In DNA, the CDR3 is TGCGCCAGCAGCTGGGACAGGGAGGGAGAGCAGTTCTTC. Translating gives CASSWDREGEQFF. The V and J genes are TRBV5-1 and TRBJ2-1, with 9 positions matching TRBD1. Trimming removed 3 bases from V and 10 bases from J; junction bases left unmatched: 5. Germline CDR1 is SGHRS and CDR2 is YFSETQ. The CDR3 has 13 residues.

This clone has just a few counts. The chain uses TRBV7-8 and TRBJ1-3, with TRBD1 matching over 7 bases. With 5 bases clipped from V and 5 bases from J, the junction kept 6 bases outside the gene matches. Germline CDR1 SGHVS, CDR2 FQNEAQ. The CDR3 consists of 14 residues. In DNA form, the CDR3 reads TGTGCCAGCAGCCCCGGACAGGCTCGAAACACCATATATTTT. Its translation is CASSPGQARNTIYF.

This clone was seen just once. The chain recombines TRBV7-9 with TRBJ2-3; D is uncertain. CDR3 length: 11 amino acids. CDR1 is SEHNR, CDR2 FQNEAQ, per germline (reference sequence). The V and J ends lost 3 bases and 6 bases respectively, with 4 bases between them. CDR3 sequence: CASSFRDTQYF. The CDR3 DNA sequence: TGTGCCAGCAGCTTTCGTGATACGCAGTATTTT.

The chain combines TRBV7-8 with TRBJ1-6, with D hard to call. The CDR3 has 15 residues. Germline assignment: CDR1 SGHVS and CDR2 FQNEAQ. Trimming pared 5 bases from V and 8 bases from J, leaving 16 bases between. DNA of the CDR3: TGTGCCAGCAGCCGAACAGCGGGCCTCTATTCACCCCTCCACTTT. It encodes CASSRTAGLYSPLHF.

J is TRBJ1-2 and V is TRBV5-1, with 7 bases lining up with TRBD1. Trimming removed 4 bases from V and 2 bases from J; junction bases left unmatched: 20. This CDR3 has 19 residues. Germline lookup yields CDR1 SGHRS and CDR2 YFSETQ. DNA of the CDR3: TGCGCCAGCAGCGGCAAGCTGCAAGCGGAGGGGGCCGGAAACTATGGCTACACCTTC. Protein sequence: CASSGKLQAEGAGNYGYTF.

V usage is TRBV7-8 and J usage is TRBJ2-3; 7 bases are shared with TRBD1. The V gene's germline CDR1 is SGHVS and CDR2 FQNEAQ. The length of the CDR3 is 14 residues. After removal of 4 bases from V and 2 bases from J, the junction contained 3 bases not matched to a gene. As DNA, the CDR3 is TGTGCCAGCAGCTGGGACAGCTCCACAGATACGCAGTATTTT. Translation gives CASSWDSSTDTQYF.

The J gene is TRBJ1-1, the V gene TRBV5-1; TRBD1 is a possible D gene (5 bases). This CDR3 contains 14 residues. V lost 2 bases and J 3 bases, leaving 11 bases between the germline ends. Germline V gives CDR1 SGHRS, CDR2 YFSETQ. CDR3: CASSFGGEDTEAFF. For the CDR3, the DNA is TGCGCCAGCAGCTTTGGAGGGGAGGACACTGAAGCTTTCTTT.

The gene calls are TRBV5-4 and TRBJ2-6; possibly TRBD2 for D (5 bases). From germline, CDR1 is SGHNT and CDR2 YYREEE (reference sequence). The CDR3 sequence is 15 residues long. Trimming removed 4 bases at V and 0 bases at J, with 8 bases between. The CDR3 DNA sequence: TGTGCCAGCAGCCCCCGGGACTCTGGGGCCAACGTCCTGACTTTC. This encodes CASSPRDSGANVLTF.